This entry lists 20 T cell receptor beta chains sequenced from one sample in a study of metastatic and nonmetastatic thyroid tumors. Thyroid surgery was performed in patients who had received no treatment beforehand. TCRdb reassembled clones from the PCR reads with MiXCR. This table has about 8,600 clones, approximately 30% appearing once. Sequenced: adjacent normal tissue. These receptors all stem from a female donor with papillary thyroid cancer or a benign thyroid nodule (not recorded which). Some clones in this sample may be carry-over from other donors' samples.

This clone was picked up many times. This sequence joins TRBV25-1 and TRBJ1-2, with D tentatively TRBD1 (5 bases). V lost 2 bases to trimming and J lost 8 bases, with 6 bases between them. The CDR3 totals 11 residues. Looked up from germline, CDR1 is MGHDK and CDR2 is SYGVNS. The CDR3 spells CASSEGGGYTF. DNA of the CDR3: TGTGCCAGCAGTGAAGGGGGGGGCTACACCTTC.

For this clone: With a much larger clone just one base away, this may be a read error. This chain uses TRBV3-1 with TRBJ1-1, with D possibly being TRBD1 (6 bases). Trimming shortened V by 4 bases and J by 5 bases, and 14 bases separated the two germline ends. The CDR3 consists of 14 residues. Germline CDR1 is LGHDT and CDR2 is YNNKEL (reference sequence). The CDR3 sequence: CASSPRAGETEAFF. The CDR3 DNA sequence: TGTGCCAGCAGCCCCCGCGCAGGGGAAACTGAAGCTTTCTTT.

The table lists this clone with many counts. The chain joins TRBV2 to TRBJ2-3, with 10 bases lining up with TRBD1. The CDR3 length is 14 residues. V dropped 6 bases and J dropped 5; count of bases not matched to a gene: 5. Germline CDR1 and CDR2: SNHLY and FYNNEI. CDR3 DNA sequence: TGTGCCAGCAGGGACGGACAGGGGGTAGATACGCAGTATTTT. The encoded protein is CASRDGQGVDTQYF.

This clone was recorded a few times. The chain is built from TRBV5-1 and TRBJ2-7; D gene ambiguous. The V gene lost 2 bases and the J gene lost 6 bases, with 12 bases spanning the gap. The CDR3 has 13 amino acids. Germline V gene lookup returns CDR1 SGHRS and CDR2 YFSETQ. This chain's CDR3 is CASSLLRGSEQYF. The CDR3 nucleotides read TGCGCCAGCAGCTTACTTAGAGGCTCCGAGCAGTACTTC. Full variable domain (remainder filled in from reference TRBV5-1 and TRBJ2-7): KAGVTQTPRYLIKTRGQQVTLSCSPISGHRSVSWYQQTPGQGLQFLFEYFSETQRNKGNFPGRFSGRQFSNSRSEMNVSTLELGDSALYLCASSLLRGSEQYFGPGTRLTVT.

This clone showed up just a few times. This rearrangement joins TRBV19 to TRBJ2-1; 8 nucleotides line up with TRBD2. The CDR3 is 15 residues long. CDR1 LNHDA and CDR2 SQIVND come from the germline V gene (reference sequence). J lost 8 bases, V lost 8 bases, and 14 bases had no gene match. The CDR3 region has the DNA TGTGCCAGTCGCTTTTCCCGGGAGGGCCGGGATGAGCAGTTCTTC. Residues: CASRFSREGRDEQFF.

The chain is built from TRBV12-3 or TRBV12-4 and TRBJ2-6, with 9 bases lining up with TRBD2. The CDR3 runs 20 residues. The V segment lost 1 base and the J segment 2 bases; nucleotides outside the gene matches: 12. The CDR3 is CASSLGRVGGGAAGANVLTF. The DNA for the CDR3 is TGTGCCAGCAGTTTAGGCCGAGTCGGCGGGGGGGCAGCTGGGGCCAACGTCCTGACTTTC.

This clone has just one count. V and J are TRBV11-1 and TRBJ1-4; D may be TRBD1 (5 bases). The germline gives CDR1 SGHAT, CDR2 FQDESV (reference sequence). V shed 6 bases and J shed 0 bases, with 20 bases lying between them. The CDR3 spans 18 residues. The CDR3, as DNA: TGTGCCAGCAGTCCTATATATACCCCCAGGGCAACTAATGAAAAACTGTTTTTT. As protein: CASSPIYTPRATNEKLFF. The complete variable domain, with remaining parts taken from reference TRBV11-1 and TRBJ1-4, reads EAEVAQSPRYKITEKSQAVAFWCDPISGHATLYWYRQILGQGPELLVQFQDESVVDDSQLPKDRFSAERLKGVDSTLKIQPAELGDSAMYLCASSPIYTPRATNEKLFFGSGTQLSVL.

By sample share, this clone is medium-sized (0.01 to 0.1%). V gene TRBV5-1 combines with J gene TRBJ2-3, with no clear D. This CDR3 has 13 amino acids. Germline assignment: CDR1 SGHRS and CDR2 YFSETQ. V gave up 2 bases and J gave up 4 bases, with 8 bases separating them. The chain's CDR3 is CASSFALSDTQYF. CDR3 nucleotide sequence: TGCGCCAGCAGCTTCGCCCTATCAGATACGCAGTATTTT.

This clone is termed medium-sized. The chain has TRBV6-1 and TRBJ1-2; D is possibly TRBD1 (6 bases). Germline V gene lookup returns CDR1 MNHNS and CDR2 SASEGT. Deletions cut 5 bases from V and 4 bases from J, with 17 bases between. CDR3 length: 15 amino acids. DNA of the CDR3: TGTGCCAGCAGTCCGACACTACAGGGTGTCTATGGCTACACCTTC. Its translation: CASSPTLQGVYGYTF.

The gene calls are TRBV20-1 and TRBJ2-7; tentatively, D is TRBD1 or TRBD2 (5 bases each). Germline V gene lookup returns CDR1 DFQATT and CDR2 SNEGSKA (reference sequence). The CDR3 runs to 10 residues. The V and J ends lost 3 bases and 11 bases respectively, with 11 bases between them. The CDR3 DNA reads TGCAGTGCTAGGGCGGGCAGGGAGTACTTC. Translated: CSARAGREYF.

V is TRBV25-1 and J is TRBJ2-7, with D possibly TRBD2 on 5 matching bases. Trimming removed 5 bases from V and 0 bases from J, with 23 bases in between. The CDR3 spans 18 residues. Germline CDR1 MGHDK, CDR2 SYGVNS. This CDR3 is CASSYLPSSHQISYEQYF. CDR3 nucleotide sequence: TGTGCCAGCAGTTATCTGCCTAGCAGCCATCAGATCTCCTACGAGCAGTACTTC.

The chain carries TRBV11-2 and TRBJ2-1, with TRBD2 matching over 8 bases. In germline, CDR1 is SGHAT, CDR2 FQNNGV. The CDR3 spans 18 residues. Trimming cost V 5 bases and J 2 bases; bases outside gene matches: 14. CDR3 nucleotide sequence: TGTGCCAGCAGCCAACGGGCGGGGGGAATTTATACCTACAATGAGCAGTTCTTC. Protein sequence: CASSQRAGGIYTYNEQFF.

This clone was seen many times. This rearrangement joins TRBV18 to TRBJ2-5, with 12 bases lining up with TRBD2. The CDR3 runs 17 residues. V gave up 0 bases and J gave up 4 bases; unmatched junction bases: 6. Germline values: CDR1 KGHSH, CDR2 LQKENI. CDR3 loop: CASSPPLTSGSSETQYF. The DNA of the CDR3 is TGTGCCAGCTCACCACCGTTGACTAGCGGGAGCTCAGAGACCCAGTACTTC.

This clone was picked up a small number of times. An end of the junction differs from the germline gene, which may be a read error. J is TRBJ2-1 and V is TRBV6-6; 10 bases fit TRBD2. This CDR3 is 16 amino acids long. Germline V gene lookup returns CDR1 MNHNY and CDR2 SVGAGI (reference sequence). The CDR3 coding sequence is TGCGCCAGCAGATACTATGGACTAGCGGATGACAATGAGCAGTTCTTC. Translated, it gives CASRYYGLADDNEQFF.

The CDR3 DNA reads TGTGCCACCAGTGATTTGGGCGGGGGCGGCACAGATACGCAGTATTTT. It codes for CATSDLGGGGTDTQYF. This chain joins TRBV24-1 and TRBJ2-3; D is possibly TRBD2 (7 bases). V gave up 0 bases and J gave up 1 base, with 10 bases separating them. This CDR3 is built from 16 residues. In germline, CDR1 is KGHDR, CDR2 SFDVKD.

Comment on this clone: Sequence at one end of the junction differs from germline and may be a read error. Within the sample, other DNA sequences also encode this same CDR3. V and J are TRBV13 and TRBJ1-4, with TRBD1 matching 9 bases. This CDR3 comprises 15 residues. Germline V CDR1 and CDR2: PRHDT, FYEKMQ (reference sequence). The CDR3 DNA reads TGTGCTAGCACCGGGGGGACAGGGCCCAATGAAAAACTGTTTTTT. The encoded protein is CASTGGTGPNEKLFF.

The chain links TRBV7-2 to TRBJ2-1; maybe TRBD1 (6 bases). The V gene lost 0 bases and the J gene lost 0 bases, with 12 bases spanning the gap. Germline values: CDR1 SGHTA, CDR2 FQGNSA. There are 17 residues in the CDR3. CDR3 residues: CASSLAFLGGSYNEQFF. The DNA of the CDR3 is TGTGCCAGCAGCTTAGCTTTCTTAGGGGGCTCCTACAATGAGCAGTTCTTC.

This clone appeared a few times. The rearrangement uses TRBV27 and TRBJ1-6; possible D gene TRBD1, 5 bases. Germline V lookup: CDR1 MNHEY, CDR2 SMNVEV (reference sequence). This CDR3 comprises 14 residues. Trimming cost V 6 bases and J 5 bases, with 11 bases left between them. The CDR3: CASRGGRDNSPLHF. The CDR3 nucleotides read TGTGCCAGCAGGGGGGGGAGGGATAATTCACCCCTCCACTTT.

This rearrangement joins TRBV6-5 to TRBJ2-1; D may be TRBD1 (6 bases). V dropped 3 bases and J dropped 9 bases, with 12 bases sitting between them. CDR3 length: 13 amino acids. In germline, CDR1 is MNHEY, CDR2 SVGAGI. CDR3 bases: TGTGCCAGCAGTTATACAGGGTCGGTTGAGCAGTTCTTC. The encoded protein is CASSYTGSVEQFF.

By share, this clone counts as medium-sized. The chain uses TRBV12-3 or TRBV12-4 and TRBJ2-1; 12 positions match TRBD1. This CDR3 has 15 residues. J gave up 5 bases and V 5 bases, and 4 bases lay outside the gene matches. The CDR3 is CASSIRDRGHNEQFF. In DNA form, the CDR3 reads TGTGCCAGCAGTATCCGGGACAGGGGGCACAATGAGCAGTTCTTC.